This record looks at one T cell receptor beta chain sequence and its context. This specimen comes from a study of siplizumab effects on memory and regulatory T cells. Generated by immunoSEQ multiplex PCR, the TCRdb table keeps only in-frame clones and is missing some. The data show around 100,000 clones, about 93% seen once. The V and J ends lost 8 bases and 9 bases, in that order; junction bases with no gene match: 8. The CDR3 extends over 13 amino acids. Germline V gene data show CDR1 as LNHNV and CDR2 as YYDKDF (reference sequence). Sequencing input: Tregs sorted from blood. The J gene is TRBJ2-1, the V gene TRBV15, with 9 bases fitting TRBD2. This receptor was obtained from a human donor in good health. CDR3 amino acids: CATRLGGRGEQFF. The CDR3, as DNA: TGTGCCACCCGGCTTGGCGGGAGGGGTGAGCAGTTCTTC.